The rows below give T cell receptor beta chains drawn from one sample of a study of control samples from healthy donors and cancer patients. Data came from immunoSEQ multiplex PCR; TCRdb stores just in-frame clones and leaves some out. The table records about 270,000 clones, 82% of them present only once. Sequencing was carried out using PBMCs. Receptors originate from a woman aged 60-75 years with lung cancer. Both conserved end residues are part of each CDR3. Each record gives: D gene, V gene, J gene, clone size, CDR3 protein, CDR3 DNA. D genes are given only for firm matches. Only some rows state a clone size, as once, few, many or a class for expanded clones.

.	TRBV19	TRBJ1-2	.	CASQLYYGYTF	TGTGCCAGCCAACTCTACTATGGCTACACCTTC
.	TRBV12-3/TRBV12-4	TRBJ2-5	few	CASSEGQETQYF	TGTGCCAGCAGTGAGGGCCAAGAGACCCAGTACTTC
.	TRBV6-5	TRBJ2-6	.	CASSYSITGANVLTF	TGTGCCAGCAGTTACTCAATCACTGGGGCCAACGTCCTGACTTTC
TRBD1	TRBV19	TRBJ1-1	.	CASSRGQILNTEAFF	TGTGCCAGTAGTAGGGGACAGATTTTGAACACTGAAGCTTTCTTT
.	TRBV18	TRBJ1-2	.	CASSPGYGYTF	TGTGCCAGCTCTCCCGGGTACGGCTACACCTTC
.	TRBV3-1/TRBV3-2	TRBJ2-5	.	CASSQVRPGTQYF	TGTGCCAGCAGCCAAGTCCGACCAGGGACCCAGTACTTC
TRBD2	TRBV3-1/TRBV3-2	TRBJ2-3	.	CASRGLAGGSDTQYF	TGTGCCAGCAGGGGACTAGCGGGAGGGTCAGATACGCAGTATTTT
.	TRBV19	TRBJ2-7	.	CASSTRAGNYEQYF	TGTGCCAGTAGTACCCGGGCAGGGAATTACGAGCAGTACTTC
.	TRBV12-3/TRBV12-4	TRBJ2-7	.	CASSIRQTYEQYF	TGTGCCAGCAGCATTAGACAGACCTACGAGCAGTACTTC
TRBD2	TRBV19	TRBJ2-2	.	CASSIRGTSGGAGELFF	TGTGCCAGTAGTATCCGGGGGACTAGCGGGGGTGCCGGGGAGCTGTTTTTT
.	TRBV11-2	TRBJ1-2	.	CASSRWGGSDYGYTF	TGTGCCAGCAGCCGGTGGGGGGGCTCGGACTATGGCTACACCTTC
.	TRBV2	TRBJ2-7	.	CASSATGREQYF	TGTGCCAGCAGTGCTACAGGGCGCGAGCAGTACTTC
.	TRBV9	TRBJ2-5	once	CASSVVGGSQETQYF	TGTGCCAGCAGCGTAGTGGGCGGTTCTCAAGAGACCCAGTACTTC
.	TRBV11-2	TRBJ2-7	.	CASTDHLVYEQYF	TGTGCCAGCACTGATCATCTGGTCTACGAGCAGTACTTC
.	TRBV19	TRBJ1-3	.	CASTYREGSGNTIYF	TGTGCCAGTACCTACAGGGAAGGTTCTGGAAACACCATATATTTT
TRBD2	TRBV6-5	TRBJ2-3	.	CATERGATDTQYF	TGTGCCACCGAGCGGGGGGCCACAGATACGCAGTATTTT
.	TRBV30	TRBJ1-1	.	CAWNFDRLTEAFF	TGTGCCTGGAATTTTGACAGGTTGACAGAAGCTTTCTTT
TRBD1	TRBV9	TRBJ1-6	.	CASSSLDRANSPLHF	TGTGCCAGCAGCTCCTTGGACAGGGCAAATTCACCCCTCCACTTT
.	TRBV28	TRBJ1-2	.	CASSLLGEGYGYTF	TGTGCCAGCAGTTTGCTAGGGGAGGGCTATGGCTACACCTTC
.	TRBV6-4	TRBJ2-1	.	CASSLDANNEQFF	TGTGCCAGCAGTCTTGACGCGAACAATGAGCAGTTCTTC
TRBD1	TRBV14	TRBJ1-2	.	CASSPRTGVNYGYTF	TGTGCCAGCAGCCCTCGAACAGGGGTTAACTATGGCTACACCTTC
.	TRBV4-2	TRBJ2-2	.	CASSQEFGDTGELFF	TGTGCCAGCAGCCAAGAGTTCGGGGACACCGGGGAGCTGTTTTTT
.	TRBV27	TRBJ1-4	.	CASRRGSLTNEKLFF	TGTGCCAGCAGAAGGGGGAGTTTAACTAATGAAAAACTGTTTTTT
TRBD1	TRBV6-5	TRBJ1-1	.	CASSLRTGILTEAFF	TGTGCCAGCAGCCTGCGGACAGGGATTCTCACTGAAGCTTTCTTT
TRBD1	TRBV6-1	TRBJ1-2	.	CASSETGGVRYGYTF	TGTGCCAGCAGTGAAACAGGGGGCGTTCGGTATGGCTACACCTTC